This TCR beta chain was sequenced for a study of T cell changes during pregnancy in multiple sclerosis. Clones were sequenced by immunoSEQ multiplex PCR, and TCRdb holds only the in-frame ones, with some missing. The sample has about 75,000 clones, 80% to 90% seen once; the top ten hold roughly 0.9%. The CDR3 consists of 14 residues. In germline, CDR1 is SNHLY, CDR2 FYNNEI. V trimming: 6 bases; J trimming: 12 bases; junction bases outside the gene matches: 11. Material: peripheral blood, obtained in the first trimester of pregnancy. The chain employs TRBV2 and TRBJ1-6; 7 bases are shared with TRBD1. This TCR was recovered from a female donor in good health, enrolled as a control in a pregnancy study. CDR3 in DNA: TGTGCCAGCAGGCGGAGACAGGGATTAGGACCCCTCCACTTT. Its protein is CASRRRQGLGPLHF. The full variable domain, in which reference TRBV2 and TRBJ1-6 provide the parts outside the CDR3, is EPEVTQTPSHQVTQMGQEVILRCVPISNHLYFYWYRQILGQKVEFLVSFYNNEISEKSEIFDDQFSVERPDGSNFTLKIRSTKLEDSAMYFCASRRRQGLGPLHFGNGTRLTVT.